The 8 T cell receptor beta chains below all came from one sample that was sequenced in a study of shared clonotypes between healthy human individuals. CD45RO-negative, CCR7-selected cells formed the naive CD8 fraction, which excluded terminally differentiated effector memory CD45RA+ cells. This table comes from immunoSEQ multiplex PCR, and its TCRdb copy is limited to in-frame clones, with some not included. This table holds around 1.9 million clones, under 95% found once. Sequences were obtained from naive CD8+ T cells from PBMCs. Receptor source: a man aged 18-30 years in good health. Some clones in this sample may be carry-over from other donors' samples.

This chain connects TRBV7-3 to TRBJ2-1, with D uncertain. The CDR3 is made up of 13 amino acids. V lost 5 bases, J lost 6 bases, and 11 bases lay in between. The germline gives CDR1 SGHTA, CDR2 FQGTGA. The CDR3 here is CASSVSGLNEQFF. The CDR3 DNA sequence: TGTGCCAGCAGCGTGTCCGGGCTCAATGAGCAGTTCTTC.

The chain couples TRBV2 to TRBJ2-5; D unclear. Germline CDR1 reads SNHLY; CDR2 reads FYNNEI. The CDR3 is 13 residues long. With 7 bases removed from V and 8 bases from J, the gap between germline ends came to 17 bases. The CDR3 protein is CASIPDNPETQYF. Written as DNA, the CDR3 is TGTGCCAGCATTCCCGATAACCCGGAAACCCAGTACTTC.

The chain combines TRBV29-1 with TRBJ1-1, with a weak D call TRBD1 (6 bases). The germline CDR1 and CDR2 sequences are SQVTM and ANQGSEA. CDR3 length equals 13 residues. Trimming took off 4 bases at V and 0 bases at J, with 9 bases between the two ends. The CDR3 DNA reads as TGCAGCGTTGTGGGGGCCATGAACACTGAAGCTTTCTTT. It encodes CSVVGAMNTEAFF.

The chain is built from TRBV9 and TRBJ2-2; TRBD1 might be the D (5 bases). The V end was cut by 4 bases, the J end by 7 bases, with 17 bases between. The germline V gene encodes CDR1 SGDLS and CDR2 YYNGEE. The CDR3 extends over 15 amino acids. This CDR3 reads CASSPFRASDGELFF. CDR3 coding DNA: TGTGCCAGCAGCCCCTTCAGGGCCTCTGACGGGGAGCTGTTTTTT.

The chain joins TRBV28 to TRBJ2-5, with 7 bases matching TRBD2. V shed 6 bases and J 2 bases; nucleotides not matched to a gene: 12. CDR1 and CDR2 from the germline V gene are MDHEN and SYDVKM. The CDR3 contains 16 residues. The CDR3 here is CASRAALAVIQETQYF. DNA of the CDR3: TGTGCCAGCAGGGCCGCGCTAGCGGTGATACAAGAGACCCAGTACTTC.

In this sample, this clone turned up once. This chain connects TRBV4-1 to TRBJ1-2, with a weak D call TRBD1 (5 bases). The CDR3 length is 13 residues. Trimming pared 1 base from V and 8 bases from J, leaving 11 bases between. Germline V gene data show CDR1 as MGHRA and CDR2 as YSYEKL. In DNA form, the CDR3 reads TGCGCCAGCAGCCAAGCCCCAGGGTGGGGCTACACCTTC. Protein product: CASSQAPGWGYTF.

This sequence joins TRBV7-2 and TRBJ1-2, with D unclear. The CDR3 covers 14 residues. Looked up from germline, CDR1 is SGHTA and CDR2 is FQGNSA. Trimming left V 4 bases short and J 5 bases short, with 14 bases between. Here the CDR3 DNA reads TGTGCCAGCAGCTCAGACCCCAGCAGTTATGGCTACACCTTC. This sequence encodes CASSSDPSSYGYTF.

J is TRBJ1-2 and V is TRBV9; 8 bases are shared with TRBD1. Germline lookup yields CDR1 SGDLS and CDR2 YYNGEE. V shed 3 bases, J shed 2 bases, and the junction held 6 bases outside the gene matches. The CDR3 length is 15 residues. CDR3 DNA: TGTGCCAGCAGCGCCGGGGGACAGGCCAACTATGGCTACACCTTC. This encodes CASSAGGQANYGYTF.